Each of the 14 T cell receptor beta chains below was sequenced from the same sample in a study of T cell responses to AZD1222 COVID-19 vaccine. TCRdb's copy holds only in-frame clones and misses some; the assay was immunoSEQ multiplex PCR. The top ten clones hold approximately 1% of a sample with 130,000 or so clones, 92% of them seen once. The source was peripheral blood, collected on day 0 of AZD1222 vaccination. These TCRs come from an adult in good health.

The J gene is TRBJ2-7, the V gene TRBV7-8; D is ambiguous. The CDR3 spans 16 residues. V gave up 0 bases and J gave up 0 bases, with 12 bases separating them. Germline values: CDR1 SGHVS, CDR2 FQNEAQ. The CDR3 region has the DNA TGTGCCAGCAGCTTAGCGGGCGGCCGGAGCTCCTACGAGCAGTACTTC. Protein product: CASSLAGGRSSYEQYF.

This clone appeared a few times. V is TRBV3-1 (or the pseudogene TRBV3-2) and J is TRBJ2-7; TRBD2 matches 10 bases. Germline trimming cut 4 bases from V and 3 bases from J; bases unmatched to any gene: 3. This CDR3 is 14 amino acids long. From germline, CDR1 is LGHDT and CDR2 YNNKEL (reference sequence). Here the CDR3 reads CASSPSGRGYEQYF. CDR3 bases: TGTGCCAGCAGCCCTAGCGGGAGAGGCTACGAGCAGTACTTC.

The chain joins TRBV5-6 to TRBJ2-2, with D unclear. CDR1 SGHDT and CDR2 YYEEEE come from the germline V gene. The CDR3 sequence is 12 residues long. V was cut by 4 bases and J by 2 bases, with 3 bases left in between. Here the CDR3 DNA reads TGTGCCAGCAGCCTAAACACCGGGGAGCTGTTTTTT. Its translation: CASSLNTGELFF.

The chain uses TRBV18 and TRBJ2-5, with a possible D match to TRBD1 (6 bases). V lost 2 bases and J lost 5, with 12 bases in between. CDR1 KGHSH and CDR2 LQKENI come from the germline V gene. The CDR3 has 14 amino acids. CDR3 sequence: CASSPATGSETQYF. CDR3 coding DNA: TGTGCCAGCTCACCAGCGACAGGATCGGAGACCCAGTACTTC.

V is TRBV7-9 and J is TRBJ1-1, with no clear D. Trimming took off 5 bases at V and 1 base at J, with 11 bases between the two ends. This CDR3 is built from 14 residues. Germline lookup yields CDR1 SEHNR and CDR2 FQNEAQ (reference sequence). CDR3 sequence reads: CASSLPLGNTEAFF. CDR3 nucleotide sequence: TGTGCCAGCAGCCTCCCGTTGGGGAACACTGAAGCTTTCTTT.

Only one count was recorded for this clone. The chain has TRBV28 and TRBJ2-7; D unclear. The CDR3 totals 12 residues. The V and J ends lost 2 bases and 6 bases respectively, with 8 bases between them. Germline CDR1 reads MDHEN; CDR2 reads SYDVKM. CDR3 in amino acids: CASSLIGGEQYF. The CDR3 DNA reads as TGTGCCAGCAGTTTAATAGGCGGCGAGCAGTACTTC.

The V call is TRBV6-5, the J call TRBJ1-2; the match to TRBD1 covers 8 bases. The CDR3 spans 13 residues. The V and J ends lost 2 bases and 6 bases, in that order; junction bases with no gene match: 2. Germline V lookup: CDR1 MNHEY, CDR2 SVGAGI. The CDR3 spells CASSYQGANGYTF. For the CDR3, the DNA is TGTGCCAGCAGTTACCAGGGGGCCAATGGCTACACCTTC.

The chain uses TRBV6-5 and TRBJ1-5; possibly TRBD1 for D (6 bases). The CDR3 has 14 amino acids. V lost 6 bases and J lost 4, with 13 bases in between. CDR1 and CDR2 (germline): MNHEY, SVGAGI. The CDR3: CASSLDRRNQPQHF. CDR3 bases: TGTGCCAGCAGCCTTGACAGGCGGAATCAGCCCCAGCATTTT.

V and J are TRBV19 and TRBJ2-6; D is possibly TRBD2 (6 bases). The CDR3 consists of 15 residues. Trimming took 2 bases from V and 1 from J, leaving 6 bases between them. CDR1 is LNHDA, CDR2 SQIVND, per germline (reference sequence). CDR3 DNA sequence: TGTGCCAGTAGTATACGGGGGTCTGGGGCCAACGTCCTGACTTTC. Translating it yields CASSIRGSGANVLTF.

This chain links TRBV2 with TRBJ1-5; D not resolved. Germline assignment: CDR1 SNHLY and CDR2 FYNNEI. Trimming shortened V by 7 bases and J by 4 bases, and 11 bases separated the two germline ends. The CDR3 totals 13 residues. The chain's CDR3 is CASKQTGNQPQHF. CDR3 nucleotides: TGTGCCAGCAAACAAACGGGGAATCAGCCCCAGCATTTT.

The chain recombines TRBV9 with TRBJ2-7; tentatively, D is TRBD1 (6 bases). Germline V gives CDR1 SGDLS, CDR2 YYNGEE. This CDR3 has 14 residues. V lost 1 base and J lost 5, with 13 bases in between. The DNA for the CDR3 is TGTGCCAGCAGCGTAATGGGGCAGGGGAACGAGCAGTACTTC. Its protein is CASSVMGQGNEQYF.

The chain uses TRBV20-1 and TRBJ1-2; D remains ambiguous. CDR1 and CDR2 from the germline V gene are DFQATT and SNEGSKA (reference sequence). The CDR3 is 13 residues long. The ends were cut back, 3 bases at V and 10 bases at J, with 18 bases in the middle. DNA of the CDR3: TGCAGTGCTAGTGAGGCCTCCGTTGCTTCCTACACCTTC. Residues: CSASEASVASYTF.

The chain employs TRBV4-2 and TRBJ2-5; D not resolved. Germline-derived CDR1 and CDR2 are LGHNA and YNFKEQ. Trimming left V 5 bases short and J 5 bases short, with 18 bases between. The CDR3 extends over 15 amino acids. The CDR3 loop reads CASSKTVWAYETQYF. The DNA for the CDR3 is TGTGCCAGCAGCAAAACGGTATGGGCTTACGAGACCCAGTACTTC.

This chain links TRBV2 with TRBJ2-7; TRBD1 is a possible D gene (6 bases). The germline gives CDR1 SNHLY, CDR2 FYNNEI. This CDR3 region has 15 residues. With 6 bases removed from V and 0 bases from J, the gap between germline ends came to 15 bases. Written as DNA, the CDR3 is TGTGCCAGCAGACCCCGGGACAACAACTCCTACGAGCAGTACTTC. This translates into CASRPRDNNSYEQYF.